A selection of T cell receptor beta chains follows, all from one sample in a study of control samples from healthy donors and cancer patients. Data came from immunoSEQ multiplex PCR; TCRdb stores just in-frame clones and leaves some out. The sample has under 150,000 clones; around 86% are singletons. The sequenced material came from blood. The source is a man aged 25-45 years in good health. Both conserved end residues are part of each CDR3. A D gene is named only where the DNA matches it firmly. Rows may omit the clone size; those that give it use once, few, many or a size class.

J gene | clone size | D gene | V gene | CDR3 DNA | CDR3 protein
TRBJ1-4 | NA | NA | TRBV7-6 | TGTGCCAGCAGCCATCGGACGGATCCAGTTGAAAAACTGTTTTTT | CASSHRTDPVEKLFF
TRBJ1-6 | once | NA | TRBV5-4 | TGTGCCAGCAGCTTGGATGGGGTGGCCCTCGCACCCCTCCACTTT | CASSLDGVALAPLHF
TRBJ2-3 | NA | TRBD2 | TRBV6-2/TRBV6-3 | TGTGCCAGCAGTCCATATGGTAGCGGGACTAGCACAGATACGCAGTATTTT | CASSPYGSGTSTDTQYF
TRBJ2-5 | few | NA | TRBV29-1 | TGCAGCGTTCTGCTAACGGCAGAGACCCAGTACTTC | CSVLLTAETQYF
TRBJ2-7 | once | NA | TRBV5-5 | TGTGCCAGCAGCCCAACGTGGGGGCTTGGGTACGAGCAGTACTTC | CASSPTWGLGYEQYF
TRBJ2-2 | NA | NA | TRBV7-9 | TGTGCCAGCAGCTTCACTCGGGGCCGGGGCACCGGGGAGCTGTTTTTT | CASSFTRGRGTGELFF
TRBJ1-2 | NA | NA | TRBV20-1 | TGCAGTGCTAGTAGGAGTGAGGGCAGGGGAGCTTACACCTTC | CSASRSEGRGAYTF
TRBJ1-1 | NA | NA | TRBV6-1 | TGTGCCAGCAGTGAAAGGGGTTTAACTGAAGCTTTCTTT | CASSERGLTEAFF
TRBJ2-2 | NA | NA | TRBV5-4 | TGTGCCAGCAGCCCCCTAAGAGGGACCGGGTACACCGGGGAGCTGTTTTTT | CASSPLRGTGYTGELFF
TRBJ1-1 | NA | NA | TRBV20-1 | TGCAGTGCTAGGAGGGTCACTGAAGCTTTCTTT | CSARRVTEAFF
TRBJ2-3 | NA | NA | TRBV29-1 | TGCACCGTCGTTGAAGGGGTTGATACGCAGTATTTT | CTVVEGVDTQYF
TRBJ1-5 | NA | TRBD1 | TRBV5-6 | TGTGCCAGCAGCTCCACAGGACAGGGTCTAACCAATCAGCCCCAGCATTTT | CASSSTGQGLTNQPQHF
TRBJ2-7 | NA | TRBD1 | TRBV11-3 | TGTGCCAGCAGCTTAGTCTGGGAGGGACAGGGCCTTTACGAGCAGTACTTC | CASSLVWEGQGLYEQYF
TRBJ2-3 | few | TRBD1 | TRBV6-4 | TGTGCCAGCAGTGATTCCTCGACAGGGGTCACAGATACGCAGTATTTT | CASSDSSTGVTDTQYF
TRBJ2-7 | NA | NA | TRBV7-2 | TGTGCCAGCAGCCTCGATCGGGGCGCTCACTACGAGCAGTACTTC | CASSLDRGAHYEQYF
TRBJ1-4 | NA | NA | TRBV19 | TGTGCCAGTAGAATGGAGACAGCATCTAATGAAAAACTGTTTTTT | CASRMETASNEKLFF